What follows are 26 T cell receptor beta chains derived from one specimen sequenced in a study of monozygotic twins with inflammatory bowel disease. TCRdb re-called the 5' RACE reads; every CDR3 protein appears as one record, without DNA. The sample data list approximately 400,000 distinct CDR3 sequences. The sample consisted of blood. The receptors come from a human donor with ulcerative colitis or Crohn's disease, or a healthy co-twin of an affected twin (not recorded which).

The rearrangement joins TRBV7-2 to TRBJ2-1; TCRdb outputs TRBD1, but without DNA this stays unchecked. The CDR3 runs to 14 residues. Germline CDR1 and CDR2: SGHTA and FQGNSA. CDR3 region: CASRPGGFHNEQFF.

The rearrangement joins TRBV30 to TRBJ2-3; the D call from TCRdb, TRBD2, cannot be confirmed without DNA. Looked up from germline, CDR1 is GTSNPN and CDR2 is SVGIG (reference sequence). The CDR3 sequence is 15 residues long. The CDR3 region is CAWSVQSGRTDTQYF.

V gene TRBV7-3 combines with J gene TRBJ2-2; lacking DNA, the TRBD2 call made by TCRdb goes unchecked. Germline V gene lookup returns CDR1 SGHTA and CDR2 FQGTGA. The CDR3 covers 16 residues. The CDR3 spells CASRELAGGPTGELFF.

This chain joins TRBV7-2 and TRBJ2-5; absent DNA, TCRdb's TRBD1 call cannot be checked. This CDR3 has 15 residues. Germline CDR1 SGHTA, CDR2 FQGNSA. The CDR3 here is CASSSQNPGRETQYF.

CDR3 region: CASSWGTLAGANEQYF. This rearrangement joins TRBV5-6 to TRBJ2-7; TCRdb designates TRBD2, a call that cannot be tested without DNA. Germline CDR1 reads SGHDT; CDR2 reads YYEEEE. CDR3 length: 16 residues.

This CDR3 is CASSQDLRGMGAFF. The gene calls are TRBV4-3 and TRBJ1-1; TCRdb selects TRBD1, and the lack of DNA leaves this call unchecked. CDR3 length: 14 residues. Germline V gene data show CDR1 as LGHNA and CDR2 as YSLEER.

CDR3 region: CASSLEMESYNEQFF. J is TRBJ2-1 and V is TRBV12-3 or TRBV12-4. The CDR3 has 15 residues.

The genes are TRBV5-4 and TRBJ1-6; the D call from TCRdb, TRBD1, cannot be confirmed without DNA. Germline V gene sequence: CDR1 SGHNT, CDR2 YYREEE (reference sequence). This CDR3 spans 14 amino acids. CDR3 sequence reads: CASTPGAGASPLHF.

The genes are TRBV12-5 and TRBJ2-3; without DNA, the TCRdb call of TRBD1 cannot be checked. This CDR3 spans 16 amino acids. Germline loops: CDR1 LGHNT, CDR2 FRNRAP. CDR3: CASGLDSGRGTDTQYF.

V and J are TRBV9 and TRBJ2-1. CDR1 is SGDLS and CDR2 is YYNGEE in the germline V gene. CDR3 length: 11 amino acids. This CDR3 is CASSVADEQFF.

V gene TRBV19 combines with J gene TRBJ2-3; TCRdb's D call of TRBD1 is untestable without DNA. The CDR3 contains 14 residues. Germline CDR1 reads LNHDA; CDR2 reads SQIVND (reference sequence). CDR3 loop: CASSARDLTDTQYF. The complete variable domain, with remaining parts taken from reference TRBV19 and TRBJ2-3, reads DGGITQSPKYLFRKEGQNVTLSCEQNLNHDAMYWYRQDPGQGLRLIYYSQIVNDFQKGDIAEGYSVSREKKESFPLTVTSAQKNPTAFYLCASSARDLTDTQYFGPGTRLTVL.

This chain connects TRBV12-3 or TRBV12-4 to TRBJ2-1; TCRdb picks TRBD2, but there is no DNA to check that call. The CDR3 covers 17 residues. CDR3 in amino acids: CASSFTGTSVSYNEQFF.

The chain joins TRBV24-1 to TRBJ2-3; there is no DNA to check the TCRdb D call of TRBD2. Germline V gives CDR1 KGHDR, CDR2 SFDVKD. The CDR3 sequence is 17 residues long. The CDR3 spells CATSTPPGTSDTDTQYF.

The V and J genes are TRBV3-1 and TRBJ1-5. In germline, CDR1 is LGHDT, CDR2 YNNKEL (reference sequence). This CDR3 region has 15 residues. CDR3 sequence reads: CASSLTGKSNQPQHF.

V is TRBV7-8 and J is TRBJ2-1. The CDR3 consists of 15 residues. Germline loops: CDR1 SGHVS, CDR2 FQNEAQ. CDR3 in amino acids: CASSLKGLGTDEQFF.

J is TRBJ2-1 and V is TRBV19; TCRdb indicates TRBD1, and absent DNA this call remains unverified. Per the germline V gene, CDR1 is LNHDA and CDR2 is SQIVND (reference sequence). This CDR3 has 13 amino acids. This chain's CDR3 is CASSSGQDYEQFF.

The gene calls are TRBV20-1 and TRBJ2-3; TCRdb selects TRBD2, and the lack of DNA leaves this call unchecked. The V gene's germline CDR1 is DFQATT and CDR2 SNEGSKA (reference sequence). The CDR3 is 11 amino acids. The CDR3 spells CSASPSDTQYF.

V usage is TRBV20-1 and J usage is TRBJ2-7. Germline values: CDR1 DFQATT, CDR2 SNEGSKA (reference sequence). The CDR3 loop spans 15 amino acids. The chain's CDR3 is CSAELGIGKDYEQYF.

This rearrangement joins TRBV7-2 to TRBJ2-3; TCRdb indicates TRBD1, and absent DNA this call remains unverified. CDR1 is SGHTA, CDR2 FQGNSA, per germline. The CDR3 is 14 amino acids. The chain's CDR3 is CASSLGGRTDTQYF.

This chain joins TRBV5-1 and TRBJ2-4. Germline CDR1 reads SGHRS; CDR2 reads YFSETQ. This CDR3 region has 13 residues. The CDR3 loop is CASSLERQNIQYF. The whole variable domain, filled in from reference TRBV5-1 and TRBJ2-4, reads KAGVTQTPRYLIKTRGQQVTLSCSPISGHRSVSWYQQTPGQGLQFLFEYFSETQRNKGNFPGRFSGRQFSNSRSEMNVSTLELGDSALYLCASSLERQNIQYFGAGTRLSVL.

The chain links TRBV3-1 to TRBJ2-7. CDR1 is LGHDT, CDR2 YNNKEL, per germline (reference sequence). The CDR3 loop spans 14 amino acids. This CDR3 is CASSQDLAGYEQYF.

The chain is built from TRBV21-1 and TRBJ1-1; the D gene TCRdb calls, TRBD1, cannot be checked with no DNA. TRBV21-1 is annotated as a pseudogene. This CDR3 has 12 amino acids. CDR3 residues: CVPGGFDTEAFF.

The chain uses TRBV12-3 or TRBV12-4 and TRBJ2-1. This CDR3 region has 16 residues. CDR3: CASSLPMTRSYNEQFF.

The chain joins TRBV20-1 to TRBJ1-2; the D gene TCRdb calls, TRBD1, cannot be checked with no DNA. The CDR3 totals 13 residues. Germline V gene data show CDR1 as DFQATT and CDR2 as SNEGSKA (reference sequence). The CDR3 loop reads CSARHRAFYGYTF.

The chain employs TRBV7-2 and TRBJ1-1. This CDR3 comprises 12 residues. Germline CDR1 SGHTA, CDR2 FQGNSA. The CDR3 sequence is CASSPTSAKAFF.

This sequence joins TRBV29-1 and TRBJ2-5; TCRdb's D call, TRBD1, is unchecked because there is no DNA. The germline CDR1 and CDR2 sequences are SQVTM and ANQGSEA. The CDR3 loop spans 11 amino acids. The CDR3 here is CSVDPEGTQYF. Supplemented by reference TRBV29-1 and TRBJ2-5, the full variable domain reads SAVISQKPSRDICQRGTSLTIQCQVDSQVTMMFWYRQQPGQSLTLIATANQGSEATYESGFVIDKFPISRPNLTFSTLTVSNMSPEDSSIYLCSVDPEGTQYFGPGTRLLVL.